This T cell receptor (beta chain) was sequenced in a study of technical replicates of blood from several donors. The table came from immunoSEQ multiplex PCR; TCRdb's copy has only in-frame clones and leaves some out. The sample includes roughly 80,000 clones, about 88% of them seen just once. Germline CDR1 ENHRY, CDR2 SYGVKD. CDR3 length: 15 amino acids. V was pared by 4 bases and J by 1 base, with 0 bases of the junction left unmatched. This chain links TRBV10-3 with TRBJ2-3; 12 bases match TRBD2. Sequences were obtained from T cells isolated from PBMCs. The origin of this receptor is a human donor in good health. The CDR3 loop reads CAISGLAGGTDTQYF. The CDR3 bases are TGTGCCATCAGTGGACTAGCGGGAGGCACAGATACGCAGTATTTT.